The clone carrying this T cell receptor (beta chain) came up once. Its antigen is still unknown. The record originates from a study of graft-versus-host responses after intestinal transplantation. Study overall: Following induction with anti-thymocyte globulin, all recipients were given tacrolimus and steroids for two to four years. Whole-study findings and limits: An association linked early post-transplant HvG declines with peak circulating GvH clone levels. Within the allografts of patients who had graft-donor T cell macrochimerism, graft-versus-host to host-versus-graft clonal ratios were high.

The method was immunoSEQ multiplex PCR; TCRdb's version includes in-frame clones alone and lacks a portion of them. This table holds about 120,000 clones, 85% to 95% found once. The sequence was collected from a human donor who received an intestinal transplant. Sequenced material: unstimulated CD4+ T cells sorted from spleen or lymph node cells, taken before intestinal transplant.

The DNA for the CDR3 is TGTGCCAGCAGCTTAGTAGCTACAGGGCGGAATGAAAAACTGTTTTTT. Encoded protein: CASSLVATGRNEKLFF. The V and J genes are TRBV11-2 and TRBJ1-4; TRBD1 might be the D (6 bases). The V end lost 1 base, the J end lost 5 bases, and 14 bases lay between the germline ends. CDR3 length: 16 amino acids. Germline V gives CDR1 SGHAT, CDR2 FQNNGV.